The 22 T cell receptor beta chains below come from one sample, sequenced in a study of blood T cell repertoires in COVID-19. Produced via immunoSEQ multiplex PCR; TCRdb's table is partial and in-frame only. The sample yields about 69,000 clones, around 86% seen once. Source material: peripheral blood. Receptor source: a man aged 40-55 years with COVID-19, enrolled during active disease.

V and J are TRBV6-5 and TRBJ2-1; 10 nucleotides match TRBD1. Trimming cost V 7 bases and J 2 bases; bases outside gene matches: 5. This CDR3 contains 15 residues. Germline V lookup: CDR1 MNHEY, CDR2 SVGAGI. This CDR3 is CASKTGTGAYNEQFF. The CDR3 DNA reads TGTGCCAGCAAGACCGGGACAGGGGCCTACAATGAGCAGTTCTTC.

J is TRBJ2-1 and V is TRBV2; 11 bases are shared with TRBD2. Unmatched junction bases numbered 5, after V lost 3 bases and J lost 4 bases. Germline values: CDR1 SNHLY, CDR2 FYNNEI. CDR3 length equals 16 residues. In nucleotides, the CDR3 is TGTGCCAGCAGTGATCTAGCGGGGGGCCATTACAATGAGCAGTTCTTC. This sequence encodes CASSDLAGGHYNEQFF.

The chain couples TRBV5-1 to TRBJ2-7, with a weak D call TRBD2 (6 bases). The germline V and J ends were trimmed by 1 base and 2 bases, with 13 bases remaining between them. CDR3 size: 15 residues. Germline loops: CDR1 SGHRS, CDR2 YFSETQ. The CDR3 region has the DNA TGCGCCAGCAGCTTGACTGGCGGGGACCCCTACGAGCAGTACTTC. Its translation is CASSLTGGDPYEQYF.

This clone was detected only a few times. DNA for the CDR3: TGCGCCAGCAGGACTAGCGGGAGCACAGATACGCAGTATTTT. Translating it yields CASRTSGSTDTQYF. This chain uses TRBV5-1 with TRBJ2-3; 10 nucleotides line up with TRBD2. There are 14 residues in the CDR3. The V segment lost 5 bases and the J segment 0 bases; nucleotides outside the gene matches: 0. Germline lookup yields CDR1 SGHRS and CDR2 YFSETQ. Full variable domain (rest looked up from reference TRBV5-1 and TRBJ2-3): KAGVTQTPRYLIKTRGQQVTLSCSPISGHRSVSWYQQTPGQGLQFLFEYFSETQRNKGNFPGRFSGRQFSNSRSEMNVSTLELGDSALYLCASRTSGSTDTQYFGPGTRLTVL.

This clone was seen just once. This chain uses TRBV6-5 with TRBJ1-6; D gene uncertain. V was pared by 9 bases and J by 1 base, with 13 bases between. This CDR3 is built from 15 residues. CDR1 is MNHEY and CDR2 is SVGAGI in the germline V gene. This CDR3 reads CARPGRWSYNSPLHF. CDR3 nucleotide sequence: TGTGCCAGACCTGGCAGGTGGTCCTATAATTCACCCCTCCACTTT.

The chain couples TRBV10-2 to TRBJ2-3; D is perhaps TRBD2 (6 bases). The CDR3 is 12 residues long. V was shortened by 8 bases and J by 0 bases, with 6 bases between the two germline ends. Germline-derived CDR1 and CDR2 are WSHSY and SAAADI. The CDR3 protein is CASGGSTDTQYF. The CDR3 nucleotides are TGCGCCAGCGGGGGGAGCACAGATACGCAGTATTTT.

V gene TRBV5-1 combines with J gene TRBJ2-5; TRBD1 might be the D (6 bases). The CDR3 consists of 15 residues. Germline assignment: CDR1 SGHRS and CDR2 YFSETQ. Trimming pared 0 bases from V and 2 bases from J, leaving 11 bases between. The CDR3 region has the DNA TGCGCCAGCAGCTTGGCCGGGACATCGCAAGAGACCCAGTACTTC. It is translated as CASSLAGTSQETQYF.

This chain links TRBV7-2 with TRBJ2-5; TRBD2 aligns across 11 bases. The germline CDR1 and CDR2 sequences are SGHTA and FQGNSA. V trimming: 5 bases; J trimming: 7 bases; junction bases outside the gene matches: 9. The CDR3 is made up of 15 amino acids. The CDR3, as DNA: TGTGCCAGCAGCCCGGGGGCTAGCGGGGGGCTGACCCAGTACTTC. The encoded protein is CASSPGASGGLTQYF.

V is TRBV30 and J is TRBJ2-7; 8 positions match TRBD2. Germline values: CDR1 GTSNPN, CDR2 SVGIG (reference sequence). After removal of 3 bases from V and 3 bases from J, the junction contained 10 bases not matched to a gene. The CDR3 has 15 amino acids. CDR3 protein: CAWSATSGLHYEQYF. CDR3 coding DNA: TGTGCCTGGAGCGCCACTAGCGGCTTACACTACGAGCAGTACTTC.

The chain recombines TRBV27 with TRBJ1-4, with D tentatively TRBD1 (6 bases). V lost 4 bases and J 8 bases, leaving 17 bases between the germline ends. The CDR3 length is 15 residues. CDR1 and CDR2 from the germline V gene are MNHEY and SMNVEV (reference sequence). The CDR3 nucleotides are TGTGCCAGCAGTTCTCTAGGACAGCTAGAAGAAAAACTGTTTTTT. Amino acids: CASSSLGQLEEKLFF.

The rearrangement joins TRBV10-3 to TRBJ2-3, with a weak D call TRBD1 (6 bases). Trimming left V 6 bases short and J 0 bases short, with 13 bases between. Germline V CDR1 and CDR2: ENHRY, SYGVKD. This CDR3 is built from 15 residues. The CDR3 nucleotides read TGTGCCATCAGCGAATCCACAGGGAGCACAGATACGCAGTATTTT. Translating it yields CAISESTGSTDTQYF.

This clone was recorded once. The genes are TRBV7-8 and TRBJ2-2; 7 bases align to TRBD1. Trimming at V came to 7 bases and at J to 2 bases, leaving 7 bases not matched to a gene. This CDR3 is 15 amino acids long. Germline CDR1 and CDR2: SGHVS and FQNEAQ. The CDR3 DNA is TGTGCCAGCATCACGACAGGGATCAACACCGGGGAGCTGTTTTTT. Protein: CASITTGINTGELFF.

As for this clone: Other DNA sequences in this sample translate to the same CDR3. The CDR3 region is CASSQDLGGNQPQHF. CDR3 sequence (DNA): TGCGCCAGCAGCCAAGATCTGGGAGGGAATCAGCCCCAGCATTTT. The chain uses TRBV4-1 and TRBJ1-5; no firm D call. The CDR3 spans 15 residues. Per germline, CDR1 MGHRA and CDR2 YSYEKL. The V and J ends lost 0 bases and 4 bases respectively, with 10 bases between them.

The V call is TRBV30, the J call TRBJ1-2, with TRBD1 matching over 9 bases. J lost 8 bases, V lost 2 bases, and 6 bases had no gene match. This CDR3 spans 13 amino acids. The germline V gene encodes CDR1 GTSNPN and CDR2 SVGIG (reference sequence). The CDR3 DNA is TGTGCCTGGAGTCCGGGACAGGGAGGAGGCTACACCTTC. It specifies CAWSPGQGGGYTF.

The chain links TRBV7-9 to TRBJ1-1; D perhaps matches TRBD1 (6 bases). V dropped 4 bases and J dropped 2 bases, with 11 bases sitting between them. The CDR3 loop spans 14 amino acids. Germline V gene sequence: CDR1 SEHNR, CDR2 FQNEAQ (reference sequence). The CDR3 DNA follows: TGTGCCAGCAGCTCCTGGACAGATAACACTGAAGCTTTCTTT. This codes for CASSSWTDNTEAFF. The variable domain in full, completed from reference TRBV7-9 and TRBJ1-1, reads DTGVSQNPRHKITKRGQNVTFRCDPISEHNRLYWYRQTLGQGPEFLTYFQNEAQLEKSRLLSDRFSAERPKGSFSTLEIQRTEQGDSAMYLCASSSWTDNTEAFFGQGTRLTVV.

The chain links TRBV27 to TRBJ2-1, with 8 nucleotides matching TRBD2. The germline V gene has CDR1 MNHEY and CDR2 SMNVEV (reference sequence). CDR3 length equals 14 residues. The junction had 1 base not matched to a gene; V was cut back by 6 bases and J by 0 bases. The CDR3 here is CASRGTSSYNEQFF. For the CDR3, the DNA is TGTGCCAGCAGAGGGACTAGCTCCTACAATGAGCAGTTCTTC.

V and J are TRBV3-1 (or the pseudogene TRBV3-2) and TRBJ1-5; 7 bases agree with TRBD1. Per germline, CDR1 LGHDT and CDR2 YNNKEL (reference sequence). The ends lost 2 bases at V and 5 bases at J; junction bases unmatched: 6. This CDR3 is built from 15 residues. The CDR3 nucleotides are TGTGCCAGCAGCCAAAGGACAGGTAAACATCAGCCCCAGCATTTT. Amino acid sequence: CASSQRTGKHQPQHF.

The chain links TRBV4-2 to TRBJ2-1; TRBD2 matches at 11 bases. In germline, CDR1 is LGHNA, CDR2 YNFKEQ. The CDR3 consists of 15 residues. V dropped 2 bases and J dropped 6; count of bases not matched to a gene: 3. In nucleotides, the CDR3 is TGTGCCAGCAGCCAAAGACTAGCGGGGTTCAATGAGCAGTTCTTC. Translation: CASSQRLAGFNEQFF.

The chain is built from TRBV4-2 and TRBJ2-3; 15 bases line up with TRBD2. Unmatched junction bases numbered 5, after V lost 1 base and J lost 0 bases. This CDR3 comprises 19 residues. Germline-derived CDR1 and CDR2 are LGHNA and YNFKEQ. The CDR3 loop reads CASSQAGTSGGTSTDTQYF. The CDR3 region has the DNA TGTGCCAGCAGCCAAGCTGGGACTAGCGGGGGGACGAGCACAGATACGCAGTATTTT.

The CDR3 loop is CASSPSGPSNYGYTF. CDR3 DNA sequence: TGTGCCAGCAGCCCCTCGGGTCCTTCTAACTATGGCTACACCTTC. The gene calls are TRBV7-3 and TRBJ1-2; no definite D call. The germline CDR1 and CDR2 sequences are SGHTA and FQGTGA. The length of the CDR3 is 15 residues. V shed 5 bases and J shed 0 bases, with 13 bases lying between them.

Here the CDR3 reads CASRLGLKNTEAFF. In DNA, the CDR3 is TGTGCCAGCAGGCTCGGACTGAAGAACACTGAAGCTTTCTTT. V is TRBV11-2 and J is TRBJ1-1; D gene unclear. This CDR3 has 14 amino acids. V lost 6 bases and J 1 base, leaving 12 bases between the germline ends. Per the germline V gene, CDR1 is SGHAT and CDR2 is FQNNGV.

This clone was picked up a small number of times. The chain links TRBV5-1 to TRBJ2-7; 7 bases match TRBD1. V lost 4 bases and J lost 0; bases outside the gene matches: 7. Germline V gene sequence: CDR1 SGHRS, CDR2 YFSETQ. CDR3 length: 15 residues. The CDR3: CASSVGQTSSYEQYF. CDR3 DNA sequence: TGCGCCAGCAGCGTGGGACAGACGAGCTCCTACGAGCAGTACTTC.